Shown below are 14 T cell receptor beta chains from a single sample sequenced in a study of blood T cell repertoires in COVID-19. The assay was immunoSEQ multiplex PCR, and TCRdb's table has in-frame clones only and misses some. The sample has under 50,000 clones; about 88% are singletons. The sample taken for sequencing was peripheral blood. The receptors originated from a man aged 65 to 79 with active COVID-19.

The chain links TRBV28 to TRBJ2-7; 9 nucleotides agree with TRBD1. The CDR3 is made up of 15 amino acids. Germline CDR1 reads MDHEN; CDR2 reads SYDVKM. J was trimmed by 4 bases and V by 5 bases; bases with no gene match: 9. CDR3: CASSIPGQGSYEQYF. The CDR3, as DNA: TGTGCCAGCAGTATACCGGGACAGGGTTCTTACGAGCAGTACTTC.

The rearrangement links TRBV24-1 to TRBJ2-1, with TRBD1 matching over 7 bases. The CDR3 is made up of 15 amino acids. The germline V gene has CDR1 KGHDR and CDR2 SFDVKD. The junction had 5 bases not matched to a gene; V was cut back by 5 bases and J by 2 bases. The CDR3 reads CATSGRQGPYNEQFF. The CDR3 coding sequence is TGTGCCACCAGTGGTAGACAGGGCCCCTACAATGAGCAGTTCTTC.

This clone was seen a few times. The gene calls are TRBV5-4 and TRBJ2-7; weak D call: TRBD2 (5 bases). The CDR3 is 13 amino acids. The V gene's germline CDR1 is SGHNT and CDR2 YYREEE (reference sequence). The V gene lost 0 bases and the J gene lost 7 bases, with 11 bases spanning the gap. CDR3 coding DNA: TGTGCCAGCAGCTTGGAGGCTTCGGGGGAGCAGTACTTC. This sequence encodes CASSLEASGEQYF. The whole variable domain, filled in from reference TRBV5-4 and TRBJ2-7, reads ETGVTQSPTHLIKTRGQQVTLRCSSQSGHNTVSWYQQALGQGPQFIFQYYREEENGRGNFPPRFSGLQFPNYSSELNVNALELDDSALYLCASSLEASGEQYFGPGTRLTVT.

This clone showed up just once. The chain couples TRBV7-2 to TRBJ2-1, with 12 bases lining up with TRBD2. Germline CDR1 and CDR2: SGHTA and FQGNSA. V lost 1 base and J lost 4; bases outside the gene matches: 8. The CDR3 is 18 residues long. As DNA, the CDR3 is TGTGCCAGCAGCTTAGGACTAGCGGGAGATTCGCAATACAATGAGCAGTTCTTC. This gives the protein CASSLGLAGDSQYNEQFF.

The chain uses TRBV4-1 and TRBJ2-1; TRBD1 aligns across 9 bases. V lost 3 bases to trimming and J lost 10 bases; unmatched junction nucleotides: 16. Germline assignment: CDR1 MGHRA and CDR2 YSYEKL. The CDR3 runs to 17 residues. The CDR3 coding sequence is TGCGCCAGCAGCCATCTTCACCGGGACAGGGTCGGTAACGAGCAGTTCTTC. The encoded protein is CASSHLHRDRVGNEQFF.

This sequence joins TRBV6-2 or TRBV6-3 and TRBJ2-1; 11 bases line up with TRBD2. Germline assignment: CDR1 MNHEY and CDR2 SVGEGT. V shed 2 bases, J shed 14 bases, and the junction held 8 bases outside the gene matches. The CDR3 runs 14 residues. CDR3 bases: TGTGCCAGCAGTTACGGTTCACTAGCGGGAGAAAAGTTCTTC. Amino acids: CASSYGSLAGEKFF.

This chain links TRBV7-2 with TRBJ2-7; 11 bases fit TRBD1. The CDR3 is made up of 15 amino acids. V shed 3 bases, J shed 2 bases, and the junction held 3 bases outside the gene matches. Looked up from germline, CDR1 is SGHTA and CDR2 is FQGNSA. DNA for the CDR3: TGTGCCAGCAGCTTCCCGGGACAGGGGGCCTACGAGCAGTACTTC. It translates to CASSFPGQGAYEQYF.

Written as DNA, the CDR3 is TGTGCCAGCAGTAAAGAACTAAGCGGGACAGGGGGTGAGCAGTTCTTC. Translating it yields CASSKELSGTGGEQFF. The gene calls are TRBV25-1 and TRBJ2-1, with 11 bases matching TRBD1. Per the germline V gene, CDR1 is MGHDK and CDR2 is SYGVNS. Trimming cost V 5 bases and J 9 bases; bases outside gene matches: 12. The CDR3 contains 16 residues.

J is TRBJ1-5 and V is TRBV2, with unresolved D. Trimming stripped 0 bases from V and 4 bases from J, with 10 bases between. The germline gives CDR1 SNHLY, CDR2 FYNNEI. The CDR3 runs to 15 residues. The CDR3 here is CASSEASGGNQPQHF. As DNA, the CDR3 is TGTGCCAGCAGTGAAGCTAGCGGAGGAAATCAGCCCCAGCATTTT.

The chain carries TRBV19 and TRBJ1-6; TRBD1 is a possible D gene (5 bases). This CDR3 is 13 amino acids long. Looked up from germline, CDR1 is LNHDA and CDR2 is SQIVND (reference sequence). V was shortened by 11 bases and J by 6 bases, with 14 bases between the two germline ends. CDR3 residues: CAPHRTFNSPLHF. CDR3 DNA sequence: TGTGCCCCCCACCGGACATTTAATTCACCCCTCCACTTT. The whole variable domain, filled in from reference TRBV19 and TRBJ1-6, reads DGGITQSPKYLFRKEGQNVTLSCEQNLNHDAMYWYRQDPGQGLRLIYYSQIVNDFQKGDIAEGYSVSREKKESFPLTVTSAQKNPTAFYLCAPHRTFNSPLHFGNGTRLTVT.

DNA for the CDR3: TGTGCCAGTAGCCAGACAGGGCCCTACGAGCAGTACTTC. Translating gives CASSQTGPYEQYF. V gene TRBV19 combines with J gene TRBJ2-7; 7 nucleotides agree with TRBD1. Trimming took 6 bases from V and 2 from J; bases not matched to a gene: 4. The CDR3 loop spans 13 amino acids. CDR1 is LNHDA, CDR2 SQIVND, per germline (reference sequence).

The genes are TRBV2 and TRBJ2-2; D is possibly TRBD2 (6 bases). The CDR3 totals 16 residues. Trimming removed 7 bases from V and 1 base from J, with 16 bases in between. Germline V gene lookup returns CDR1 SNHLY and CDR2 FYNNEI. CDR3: CASTRPGLLNTGELFF. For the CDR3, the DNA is TGTGCCAGCACACGCCCGGGACTCCTGAACACCGGGGAGCTGTTTTTT.

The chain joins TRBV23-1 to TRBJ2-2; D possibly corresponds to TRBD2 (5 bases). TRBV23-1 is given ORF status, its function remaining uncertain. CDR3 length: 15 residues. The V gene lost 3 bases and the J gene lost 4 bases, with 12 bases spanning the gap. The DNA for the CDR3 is TGCGCCAGCAGTCACCGGGGAGCCTTCACCGGGGAGCTGTTTTTT. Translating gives CASSHRGAFTGELFF.

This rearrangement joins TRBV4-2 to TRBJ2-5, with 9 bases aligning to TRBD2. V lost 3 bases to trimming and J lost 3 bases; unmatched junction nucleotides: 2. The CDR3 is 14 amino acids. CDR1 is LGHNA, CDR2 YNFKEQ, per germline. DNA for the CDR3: TGTGCCAGCAGCCACCAGCGGGGGGAAGAGACCCAGTACTTC. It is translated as CASSHQRGEETQYF.